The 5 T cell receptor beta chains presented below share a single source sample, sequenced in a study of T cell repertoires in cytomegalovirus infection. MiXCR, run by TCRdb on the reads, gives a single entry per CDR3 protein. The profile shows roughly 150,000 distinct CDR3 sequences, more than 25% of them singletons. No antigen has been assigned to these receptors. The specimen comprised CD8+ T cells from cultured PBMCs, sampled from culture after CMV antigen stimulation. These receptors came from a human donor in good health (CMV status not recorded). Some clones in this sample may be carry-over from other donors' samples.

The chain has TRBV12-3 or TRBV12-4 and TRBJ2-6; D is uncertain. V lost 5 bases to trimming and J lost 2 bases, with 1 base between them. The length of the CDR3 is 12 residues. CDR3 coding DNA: TGTGCCAGCAGTCCTGGGGCCAACGTCCTGACTTTC. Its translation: CASSPGANVLTF.

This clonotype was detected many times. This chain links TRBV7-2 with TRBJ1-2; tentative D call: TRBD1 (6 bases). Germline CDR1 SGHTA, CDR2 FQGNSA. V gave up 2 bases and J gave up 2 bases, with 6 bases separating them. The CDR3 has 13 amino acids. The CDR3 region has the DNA TGTGCCAGCAGCTTACAGGGGAACTATGGCTACACCTTC. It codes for CASSLQGNYGYTF.

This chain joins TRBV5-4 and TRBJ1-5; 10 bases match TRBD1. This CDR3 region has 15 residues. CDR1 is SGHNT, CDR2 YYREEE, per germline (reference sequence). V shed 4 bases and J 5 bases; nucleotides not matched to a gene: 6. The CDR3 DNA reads TGTGCCAGCAGCGCGGGACAGGGGTTTGATCAGCCCCAGCATTTT. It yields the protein CASSAGQGFDQPQHF.

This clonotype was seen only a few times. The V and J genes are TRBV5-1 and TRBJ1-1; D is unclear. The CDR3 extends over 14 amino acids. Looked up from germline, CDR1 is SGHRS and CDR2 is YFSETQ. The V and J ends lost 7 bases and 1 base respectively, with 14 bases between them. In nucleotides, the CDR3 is TGCGCCAGCCGCGACGGCCTGGGGAACACTGAAGCTTTCTTT. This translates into CASRDGLGNTEAFF.

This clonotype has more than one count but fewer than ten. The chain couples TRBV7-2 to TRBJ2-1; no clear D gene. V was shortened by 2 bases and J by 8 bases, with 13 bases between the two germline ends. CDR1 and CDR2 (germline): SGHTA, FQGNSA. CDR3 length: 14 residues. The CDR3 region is CASSLKSAWDEQFF. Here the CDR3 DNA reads TGTGCCAGCAGCTTAAAATCAGCGTGGGATGAGCAGTTCTTC.